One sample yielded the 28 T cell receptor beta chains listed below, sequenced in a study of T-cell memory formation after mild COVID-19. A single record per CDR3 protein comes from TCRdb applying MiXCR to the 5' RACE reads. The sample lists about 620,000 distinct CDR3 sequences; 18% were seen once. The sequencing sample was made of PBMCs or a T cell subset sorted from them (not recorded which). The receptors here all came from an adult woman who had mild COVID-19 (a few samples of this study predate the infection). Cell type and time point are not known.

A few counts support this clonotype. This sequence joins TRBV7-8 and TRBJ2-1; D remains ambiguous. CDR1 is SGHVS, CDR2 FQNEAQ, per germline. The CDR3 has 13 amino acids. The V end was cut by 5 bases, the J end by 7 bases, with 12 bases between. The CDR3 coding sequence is TGTGCCAGCAGCACCCGATCAGGTAATGAGCAGTTCTTC. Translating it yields CASSTRSGNEQFF.

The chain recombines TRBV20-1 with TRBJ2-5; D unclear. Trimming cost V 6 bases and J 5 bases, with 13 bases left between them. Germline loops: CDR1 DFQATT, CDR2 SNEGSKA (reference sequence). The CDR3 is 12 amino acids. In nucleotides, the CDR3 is TGCAGTGCCCCCACGGCCGGGGAGACCCAGTACTTC. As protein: CSAPTAGETQYF.

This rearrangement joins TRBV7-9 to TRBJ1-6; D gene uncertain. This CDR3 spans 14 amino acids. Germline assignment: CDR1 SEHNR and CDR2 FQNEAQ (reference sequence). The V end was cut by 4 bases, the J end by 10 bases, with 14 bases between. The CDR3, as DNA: TGTGCCAGCAGCTACGATACTGGTGGGTCACCCCTCCACTTT. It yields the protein CASSYDTGGSPLHF.

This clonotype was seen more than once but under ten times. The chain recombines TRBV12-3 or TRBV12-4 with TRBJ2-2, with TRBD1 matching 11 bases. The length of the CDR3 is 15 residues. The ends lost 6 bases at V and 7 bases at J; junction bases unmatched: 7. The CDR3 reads CASSRPGTGGGELFF. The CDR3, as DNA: TGTGCCAGCAGCCGTCCCGGGACAGGGGGCGGGGAGCTGTTTTTT.

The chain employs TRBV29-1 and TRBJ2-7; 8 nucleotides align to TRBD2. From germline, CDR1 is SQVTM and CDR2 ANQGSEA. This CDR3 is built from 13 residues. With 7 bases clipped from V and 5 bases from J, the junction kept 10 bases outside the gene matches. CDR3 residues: CSATRGGVDEQYF. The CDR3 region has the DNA TGCAGCGCCACCCGGGGGGGGGTGGACGAGCAGTACTTC.

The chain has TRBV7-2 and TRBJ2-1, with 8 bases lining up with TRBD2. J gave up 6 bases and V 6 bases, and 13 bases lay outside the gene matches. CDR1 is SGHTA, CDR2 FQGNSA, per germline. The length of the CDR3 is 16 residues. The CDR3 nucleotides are TGTGCCAGCAGGATTCCCCGGCTAGCGGGCGGCAATGAGCAGTTCTTC. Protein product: CASRIPRLAGGNEQFF. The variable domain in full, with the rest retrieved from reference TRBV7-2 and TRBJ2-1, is GAGVSQSPSNKVTEKGKDVELRCDPISGHTALYWYRQSLGQGLEFLIYFQGNSAPDKSGLPSDRFSAERTGGSVSTLTIQRTQQEDSAVYLCASRIPRLAGGNEQFFGPGTRLTVL.

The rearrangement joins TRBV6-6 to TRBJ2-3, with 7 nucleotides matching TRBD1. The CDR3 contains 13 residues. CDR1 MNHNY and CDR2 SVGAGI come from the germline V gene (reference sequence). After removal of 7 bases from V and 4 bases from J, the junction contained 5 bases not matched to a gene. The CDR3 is CASIPQGADTQYF. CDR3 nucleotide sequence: TGTGCCAGCATTCCCCAGGGGGCAGATACGCAGTATTTT.

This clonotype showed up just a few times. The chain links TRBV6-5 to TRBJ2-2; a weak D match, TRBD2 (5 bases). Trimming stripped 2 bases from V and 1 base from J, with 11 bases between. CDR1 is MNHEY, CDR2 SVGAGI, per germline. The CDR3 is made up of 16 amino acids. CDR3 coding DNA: TGTGCCAGCAGTTACGCGAGCGGACTGAACACCGGGGAGCTGTTTTTT. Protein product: CASSYASGLNTGELFF.

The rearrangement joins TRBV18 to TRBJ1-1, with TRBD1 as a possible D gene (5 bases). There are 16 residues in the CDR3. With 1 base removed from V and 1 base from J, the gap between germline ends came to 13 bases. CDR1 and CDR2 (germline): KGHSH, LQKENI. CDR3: CASSPRSGAANTEAFF. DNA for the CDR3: TGTGCCAGCTCACCACGTAGTGGGGCGGCGAACACTGAAGCTTTCTTT.

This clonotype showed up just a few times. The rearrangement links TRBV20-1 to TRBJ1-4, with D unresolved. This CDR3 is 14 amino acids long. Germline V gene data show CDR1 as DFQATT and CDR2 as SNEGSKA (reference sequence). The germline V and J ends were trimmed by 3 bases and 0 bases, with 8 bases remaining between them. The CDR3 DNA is TGCAGTGCTAGTTCCGCAGCAACTAATGAAAAACTGTTTTTT. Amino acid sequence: CSASSAATNEKLFF.

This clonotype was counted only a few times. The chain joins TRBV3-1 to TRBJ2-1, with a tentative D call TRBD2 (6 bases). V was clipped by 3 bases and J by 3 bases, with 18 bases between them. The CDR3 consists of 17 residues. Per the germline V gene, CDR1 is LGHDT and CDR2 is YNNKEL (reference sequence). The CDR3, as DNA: TGTGCCAGCAGCCATACCGGGACTTCACGATTCTACAATGAGCAGTTCTTC. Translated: CASSHTGTSRFYNEQFF.

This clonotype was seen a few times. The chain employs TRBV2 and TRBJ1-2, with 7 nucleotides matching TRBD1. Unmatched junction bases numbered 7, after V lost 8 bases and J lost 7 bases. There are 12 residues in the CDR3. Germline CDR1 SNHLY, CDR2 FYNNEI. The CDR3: CASGGQVFGYTF. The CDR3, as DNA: TGTGCCAGCGGAGGACAGGTATTTGGCTACACCTTC.

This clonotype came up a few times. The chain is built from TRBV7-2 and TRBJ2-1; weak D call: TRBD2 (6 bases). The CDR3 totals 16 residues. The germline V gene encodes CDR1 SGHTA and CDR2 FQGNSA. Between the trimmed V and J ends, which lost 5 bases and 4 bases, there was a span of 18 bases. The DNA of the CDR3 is TGTGCCAGCAGCCGCGGTCTACGCGGGAAGTACAATGAGCAGTTCTTC. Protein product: CASSRGLRGKYNEQFF.

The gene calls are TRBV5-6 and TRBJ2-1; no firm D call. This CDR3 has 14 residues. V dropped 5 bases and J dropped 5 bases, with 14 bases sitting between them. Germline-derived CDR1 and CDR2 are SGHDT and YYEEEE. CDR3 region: CASSLLRNDNEQFF. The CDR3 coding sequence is TGTGCCAGCAGTTTGCTACGGAACGACAATGAGCAGTTCTTC.

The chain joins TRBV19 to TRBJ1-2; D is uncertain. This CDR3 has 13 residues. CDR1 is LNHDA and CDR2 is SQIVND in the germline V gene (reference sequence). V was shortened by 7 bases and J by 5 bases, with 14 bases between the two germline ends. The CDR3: CASTYGLGYGYTF. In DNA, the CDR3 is TGTGCCAGTACCTACGGCTTGGGGTATGGCTACACCTTC.

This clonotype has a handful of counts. The chain's CDR3 is CASSMGYEQFF. The CDR3 DNA reads as TGTGCCAGCAGTATGGGTTATGAGCAGTTCTTC. The chain links TRBV28 to TRBJ2-1; no reliable D call. Trimming cost V 5 bases and J 8 bases, with 7 bases left between them. The CDR3 is made up of 11 amino acids. CDR1 MDHEN and CDR2 SYDVKM come from the germline V gene.

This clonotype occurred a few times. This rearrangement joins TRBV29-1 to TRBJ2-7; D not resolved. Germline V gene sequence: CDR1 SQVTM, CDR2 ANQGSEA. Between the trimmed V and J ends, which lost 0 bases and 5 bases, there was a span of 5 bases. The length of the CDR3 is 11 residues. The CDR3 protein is CSVEDVHEQYF. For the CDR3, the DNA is TGCAGCGTTGAAGATGTCCACGAGCAGTACTTC.

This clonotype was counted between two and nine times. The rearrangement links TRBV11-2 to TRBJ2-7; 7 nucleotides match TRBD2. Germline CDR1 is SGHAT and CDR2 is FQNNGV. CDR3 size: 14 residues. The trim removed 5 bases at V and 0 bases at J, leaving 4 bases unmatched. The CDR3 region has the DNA TGTGCCAGCAGCCGGCGGGGGAGCTCCTACGAGCAGTACTTC. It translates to CASSRRGSSYEQYF.

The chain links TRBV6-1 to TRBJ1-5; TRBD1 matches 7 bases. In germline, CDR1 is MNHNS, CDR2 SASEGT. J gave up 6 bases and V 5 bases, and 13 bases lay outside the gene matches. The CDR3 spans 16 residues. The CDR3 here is CASSKDPGQQFQPQHF. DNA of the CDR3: TGTGCCAGCAGTAAAGACCCGGGACAGCAGTTTCAGCCCCAGCATTTT.

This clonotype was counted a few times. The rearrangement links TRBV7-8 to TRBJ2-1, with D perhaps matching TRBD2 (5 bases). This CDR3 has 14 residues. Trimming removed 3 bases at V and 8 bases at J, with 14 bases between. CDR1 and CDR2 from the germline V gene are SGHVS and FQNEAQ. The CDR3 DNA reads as TGTGCCAGCAGCTTTGTCCTAGGAGGTCATGAGCAGTTCTTC. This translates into CASSFVLGGHEQFF. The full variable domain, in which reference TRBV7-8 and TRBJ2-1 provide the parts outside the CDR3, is GAGVSQSPRYKVAKRGQDVALRCDPISGHVSLFWYQQALGQGPEFLTYFQNEAQLDKSGLPSDRFFAERPEGSVSTLKIQRTQQEDSAVYLCASSFVLGGHEQFFGPGTRLTVL.

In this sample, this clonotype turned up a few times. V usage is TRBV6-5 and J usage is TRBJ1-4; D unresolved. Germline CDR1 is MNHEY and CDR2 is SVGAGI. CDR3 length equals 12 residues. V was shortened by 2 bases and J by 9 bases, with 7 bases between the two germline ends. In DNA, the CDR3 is TGTGCCAGCAGTTACGACCTCCAAAAACTGTTTTTT. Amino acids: CASSYDLQKLFF.

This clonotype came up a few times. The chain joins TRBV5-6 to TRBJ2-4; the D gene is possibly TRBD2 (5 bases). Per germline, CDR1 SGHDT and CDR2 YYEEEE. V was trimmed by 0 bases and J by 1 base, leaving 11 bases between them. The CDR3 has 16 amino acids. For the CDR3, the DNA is TGTGCCAGCAGCTTGGTGACTTCGGGGGCCAAAAACATTCAGTACTTC. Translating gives CASSLVTSGAKNIQYF.

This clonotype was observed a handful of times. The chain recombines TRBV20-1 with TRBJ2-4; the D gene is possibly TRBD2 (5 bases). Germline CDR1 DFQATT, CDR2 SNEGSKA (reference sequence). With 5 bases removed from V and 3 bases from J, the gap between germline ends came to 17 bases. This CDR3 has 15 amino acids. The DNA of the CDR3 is TGCAGTGCTGGACGGACTGGTGTCGGCAAAAACATTCAGTACTTC. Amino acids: CSAGRTGVGKNIQYF.

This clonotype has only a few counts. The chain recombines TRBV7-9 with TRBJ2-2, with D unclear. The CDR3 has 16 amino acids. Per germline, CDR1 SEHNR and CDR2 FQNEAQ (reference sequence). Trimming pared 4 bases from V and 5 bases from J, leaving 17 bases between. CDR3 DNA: TGTGCCAGCAGCTCCGAGATCAACTCCGGGACCGGGGAGCTGTTTTTT. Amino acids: CASSSEINSGTGELFF.

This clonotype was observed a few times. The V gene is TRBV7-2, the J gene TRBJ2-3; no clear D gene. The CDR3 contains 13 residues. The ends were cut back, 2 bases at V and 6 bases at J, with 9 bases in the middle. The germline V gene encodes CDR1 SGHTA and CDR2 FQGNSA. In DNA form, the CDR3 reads TGTGCCAGCAGCTTATTCGGGTTCGATACGCAGTATTTT. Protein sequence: CASSLFGFDTQYF.

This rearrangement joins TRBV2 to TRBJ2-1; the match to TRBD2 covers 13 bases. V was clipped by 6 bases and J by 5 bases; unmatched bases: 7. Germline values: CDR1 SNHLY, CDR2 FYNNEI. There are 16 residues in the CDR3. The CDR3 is CASRRRTSGGHNEQFF. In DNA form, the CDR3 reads TGTGCCAGCAGGCGTCGGACTAGCGGGGGTCACAATGAGCAGTTCTTC.

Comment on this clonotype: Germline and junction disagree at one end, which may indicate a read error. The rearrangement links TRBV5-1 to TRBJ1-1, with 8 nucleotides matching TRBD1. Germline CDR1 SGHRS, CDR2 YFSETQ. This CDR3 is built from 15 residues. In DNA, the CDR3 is TGCGCCAGCAGCTTCAGGGGGCAGGAGGGCACTGAAGATTTCTTT. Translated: CASSFRGQEGTEDFF.

The CDR3 spells CASSPKDPTSEAEAFF. CDR3 in DNA: TGTGCCAGCAGCCCTAAGGATCCGACGTCGGAGGCTGAAGCTTTCTTT. V gene TRBV7-9 combines with J gene TRBJ1-1; the D is unclear. Trimming pared 5 bases from V and 6 bases from J, leaving 22 bases between. The CDR3 contains 16 residues. Germline CDR1 is SEHNR and CDR2 is FQNEAQ (reference sequence).